This T cell receptor beta chain was captured by sequencing in a study of blood T cell repertoires in COVID-19. On the study more broadly: Researchers got acute and convalescent COVID-19 samples from the United States, Italy and Spain. Sample material is recorded as cDNA or gDNA derived from T cells, B-cell-depleted T cells, or PBMCs.

This CDR3 has 13 residues. Trimming took 2 bases from V and 9 from J; bases not matched to a gene: 2. From germline, CDR1 is KGHSH and CDR2 LQKENI. Profiling relied on immunoSEQ multiplex PCR, and the TCRdb table lists in-frame clones only, not all of them. This sample carries more than 150,000 clones, approximately 92% of them seen once, and the ten largest clones take about 15%. The rearrangement uses TRBV18 and TRBJ2-1; 9 bases are shared with TRBD1. Material: peripheral blood. This TCR was sampled from a woman aged 35 to 49 with acute or convalescent COVID-19. CDR3 coding DNA: TGTGCCAGCTCACCAGACAGGGGGGTTGAGCAGTTCTTC. Translating gives CASSPDRGVEQFF.